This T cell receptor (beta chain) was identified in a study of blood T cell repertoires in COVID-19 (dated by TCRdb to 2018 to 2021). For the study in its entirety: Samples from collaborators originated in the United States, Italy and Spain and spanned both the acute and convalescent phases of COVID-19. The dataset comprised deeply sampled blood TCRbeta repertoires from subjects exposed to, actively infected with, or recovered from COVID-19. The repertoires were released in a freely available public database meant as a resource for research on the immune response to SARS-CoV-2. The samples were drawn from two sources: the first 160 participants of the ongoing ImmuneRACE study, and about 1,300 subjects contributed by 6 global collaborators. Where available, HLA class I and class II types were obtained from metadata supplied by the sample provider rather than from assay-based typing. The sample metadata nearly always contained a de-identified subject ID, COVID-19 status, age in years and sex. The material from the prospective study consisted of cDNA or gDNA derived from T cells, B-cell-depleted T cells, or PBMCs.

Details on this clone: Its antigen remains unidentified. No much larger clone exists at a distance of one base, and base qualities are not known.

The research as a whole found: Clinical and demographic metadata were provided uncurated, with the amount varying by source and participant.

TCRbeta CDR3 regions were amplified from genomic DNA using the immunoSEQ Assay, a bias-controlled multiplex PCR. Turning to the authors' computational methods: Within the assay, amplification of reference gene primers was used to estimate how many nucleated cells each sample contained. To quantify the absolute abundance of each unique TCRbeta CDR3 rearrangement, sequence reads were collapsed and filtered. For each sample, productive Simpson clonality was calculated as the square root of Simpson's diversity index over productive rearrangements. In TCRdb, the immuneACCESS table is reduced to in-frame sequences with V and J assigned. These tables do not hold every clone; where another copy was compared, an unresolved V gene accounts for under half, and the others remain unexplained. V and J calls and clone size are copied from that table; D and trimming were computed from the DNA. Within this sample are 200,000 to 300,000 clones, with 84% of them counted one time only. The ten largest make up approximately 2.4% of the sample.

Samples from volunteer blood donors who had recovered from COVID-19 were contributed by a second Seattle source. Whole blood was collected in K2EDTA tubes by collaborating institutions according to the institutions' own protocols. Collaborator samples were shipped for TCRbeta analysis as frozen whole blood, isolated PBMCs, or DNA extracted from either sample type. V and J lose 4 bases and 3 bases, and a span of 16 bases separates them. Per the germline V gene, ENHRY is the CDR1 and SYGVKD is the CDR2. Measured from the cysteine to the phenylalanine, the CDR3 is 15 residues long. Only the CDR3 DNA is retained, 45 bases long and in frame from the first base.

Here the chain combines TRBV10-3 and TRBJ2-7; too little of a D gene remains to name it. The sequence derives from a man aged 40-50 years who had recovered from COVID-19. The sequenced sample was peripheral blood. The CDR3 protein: CAISGRSDKDYEQYF. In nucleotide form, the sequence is TGTGCCATCAGTGGTAGATCCGACAAAGACTACGAGCAGTACTTC.